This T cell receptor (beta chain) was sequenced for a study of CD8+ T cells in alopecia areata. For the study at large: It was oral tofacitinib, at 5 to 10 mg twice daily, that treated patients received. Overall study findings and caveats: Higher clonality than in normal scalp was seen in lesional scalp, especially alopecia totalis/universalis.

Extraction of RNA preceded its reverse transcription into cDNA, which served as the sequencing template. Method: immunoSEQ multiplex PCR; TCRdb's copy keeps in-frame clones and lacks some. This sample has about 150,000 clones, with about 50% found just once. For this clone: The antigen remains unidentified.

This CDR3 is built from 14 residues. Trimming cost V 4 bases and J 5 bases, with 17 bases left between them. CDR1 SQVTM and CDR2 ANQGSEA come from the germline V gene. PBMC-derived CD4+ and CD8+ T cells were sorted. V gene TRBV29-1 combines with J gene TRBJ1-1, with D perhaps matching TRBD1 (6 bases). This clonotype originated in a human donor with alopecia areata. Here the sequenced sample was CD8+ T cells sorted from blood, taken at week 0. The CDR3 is CSVVGWGLRTEAFF. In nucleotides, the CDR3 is TGCAGCGTTGTTGGGTGGGGGCTTCGAACTGAAGCTTTCTTT.